This T cell receptor (beta chain) was identified during a study of blood T cell repertoires in COVID-19. Study as a whole: Specimens from acute and convalescent COVID-19 originated in the United States, Italy and Spain. T cells, B-cell-depleted T cells, or PBMCs provided the cDNA or gDNA that served as material.

Concerning this clone itself: At one end the junction does not follow the germline gene, possibly because of a read error.

In the original workflow: Estimated nucleated cell counts came from reference gene primer amplification. The repertoire was sequenced with immunoSEQ multiplex PCR; TCRdb's copy has only in-frame clones and lacks some. V and J calls and clone size are as listed in that table; D and trimming were resolved from the DNA. The sample lists over 20,000 clones; around 89% were seen once. Looked up from germline, CDR1 is SGHTS and CDR2 is YDEGEE. The CDR3 has 12 amino acids. The clonotype comes from a man between 65 and 85 years old with active COVID-19. The chain recombines TRBV5-8 with TRBJ1-6; 10 bases line up with TRBD1. Sequencing input: peripheral blood. The CDR3 DNA is TGTGCCAGCAGCTTGTCGGTGACAGGGGGCGGCTTT. It yields the protein CASSLSVTGGGF.